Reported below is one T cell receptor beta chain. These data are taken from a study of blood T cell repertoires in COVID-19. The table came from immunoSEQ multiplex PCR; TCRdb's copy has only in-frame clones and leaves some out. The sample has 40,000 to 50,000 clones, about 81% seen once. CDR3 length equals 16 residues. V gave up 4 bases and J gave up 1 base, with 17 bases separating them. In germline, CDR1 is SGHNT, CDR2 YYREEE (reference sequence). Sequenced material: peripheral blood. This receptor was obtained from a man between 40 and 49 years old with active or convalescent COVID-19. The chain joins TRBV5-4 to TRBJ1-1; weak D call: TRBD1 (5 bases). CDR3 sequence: CASSLPHRFENTEAFF. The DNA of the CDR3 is TGTGCCAGCAGCCTCCCCCACAGGTTCGAGAACACTGAAGCTTTCTTT. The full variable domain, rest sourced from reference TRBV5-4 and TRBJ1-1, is ETGVTQSPTHLIKTRGQQVTLRCSSQSGHNTVSWYQQALGQGPQFIFQYYREEENGRGNFPPRFSGLQFPNYSSELNVNALELDDSALYLCASSLPHRFENTEAFFGQGTRLTVV.